A selection of T cell receptor beta chains follows, all from one sample in a study of quantifying T cell responses using KT2 cells. TCRdb used MiXCR to reprocess the UMI-ligation and nested PCR reads, holding one entry per CDR3 protein. The table includes over 35,000 distinct CDR3 sequences, about 18% detected once. Sequencing was done on a sample of PBMCs spiked with cells of the T cell clone KT2. The receptor source for this set is a human donor. Both conserved end residues are part of each CDR3. D genes are given only for firm matches. Some rows mark clone size as missing; the rest say once, few, many or name a class of expanded clone.

few	TRBV6-5	TRBJ1-6	15	-	TGTGCCAGCAGCCCGCCCGGCCTCAGTGGCTCACCCCTCCACTTT	CASSPPGLSGSPLHF
many	TRBV3-1	TRBJ2-3	16	TRBD2	TGTGCCAGCAGCCAAGGGACTAGCGGGAGTTCAGATACGCAGTATTTT	CASSQGTSGSSDTQYF
-	TRBV10-2	TRBJ2-3	15	TRBD2	TGCGCCAGCAGGTTTTGGGAGGGTAAAGCAGATACGCAGTATTTT	CASRFWEGKADTQYF
few	TRBV25-1	TRBJ1-2	15	-	TGTGCCAGCAGTGACCTAGGACCGATGAACTATGGCTACACCTTC	CASSDLGPMNYGYTF
-	TRBV29-1	TRBJ2-3	15	TRBD1	TGCAGCGTCAGAGACAGGGGACGACCTACAGATACGCAGTATTTT	CSVRDRGRPTDTQYF
many	TRBV29-1	TRBJ2-5	15	-	TGCAGCGTTGAAGATCGACCTTACCCACAAGAGACCCAGTACTTC	CSVEDRPYPQETQYF
few	TRBV9	TRBJ2-4	15	-	TGTGCCAGCAGCGTAGCAGGGGTCCCTATGGACATTCAGTACTTC	CASSVAGVPMDIQYF
many	TRBV4-3	TRBJ2-3	15	-	TGCGCCAGCAGCCTAGAGGGTAGAAGCACAGATACGCAGTATTTT	CASSLEGRSTDTQYF
few	TRBV30	TRBJ1-2	15	-	TGTGCCTGGAGTGTGGGCAGGGGTTCGACAAGTGGCTACACCTTC	CAWSVGRGSTSGYTF
-	TRBV2	TRBJ2-3	14	-	TGTGCCAGCAAGTTGGGGCTCCGCACAGATACGCAGTATTTT	CASKLGLRTDTQYF
-	TRBV29-1	TRBJ2-3	14	-	TGCAGCGTTTCCGGGACCCCGCGCACAGATACGCAGTATTTT	CSVSGTPRTDTQYF
few	TRBV12-5	TRBJ2-7	17	TRBD2	TGTGCTAGTGGTTTGGTAACCCTAGCGGGGGGCCAGGGGGAGCAGTACTTC	CASGLVTLAGGQGEQYF
-	TRBV29-1	TRBJ2-1	13	TRBD1	TGCAGCGTTGAGAGGCGGGACAGGGGAAATGGGTTCTTC	CSVERRDRGNGFF
-	TRBV5-1	TRBJ1-2	17	TRBD1	TGCGCCAGCAGCTTGGGGGACAGGCTCCTACCCAACTATGGCTACACCTTC	CASSLGDRLLPNYGYTF
-	TRBV9	TRBJ1-6	12	-	TGTGCCAGCAGCGCGGAGGGTGGTCCCCTCCACTTT	CASSAEGGPLHF
-	TRBV3-1	TRBJ1-5	15	TRBD1	TGTGCCAGCAGCCCCGGGACAGGTGGCAATCAGCCCCAGCATTTT	CASSPGTGGNQPQHF
-	TRBV4-2	TRBJ2-1	16	TRBD2	TGTGCCAGCAGCCTTCAACTAGCGACGTCCTACAATGAGCAGTTCTTC	CASSLQLATSYNEQFF
-	TRBV6-5	TRBJ2-4	13	-	TGTGCCAGCAGTTACTCTTCTGGGGGAACTCAGTACTTC	CASSYSSGGTQYF
few	TRBV29-1	TRBJ1-4	11	-	TGCAGCGTCGGGTTCGATGAAAAACTGTTTTTT	CSVGFDEKLFF
-	TRBV2	TRBJ2-2	17	-	TGTGCCAGCAGTCCCGCCGGAATTACTTGGAACACCGGGGAGCTGTTTTTT	CASSPAGITWNTGELFF
-	TRBV6-1	TRBJ1-1	13	TRBD1	TGTGCCAGCAGTGGAGGGGGCAAGAGGGAAGCTTTCTTT	CASSGGGKREAFF
-	TRBV2	TRBJ1-2	16	-	TGTGCCAGCAGCGGTCTGGCAGGGTCCGCGTCCTATGGCTACACCTTC	CASSGLAGSASYGYTF
few	TRBV12-3/TRBV12-4	TRBJ1-2	13	-	TGTGCCAGCAGTTTAAGACTGGGCTATGGCTACACCTTC	CASSLRLGYGYTF